The next 23 T cell receptor beta chains were all read from a single sample in a study of regulatory T cells in long-lasting Graves disease. Time point: newly diagnosed GD, antithyroid drugs for less than 3 months. PBMC RNA served as the TCR library source. Arm-PCR with iRepertoire HTBI primers amplified the CDR3 regions for these TCR beta libraries. Each CDR3 protein is one row after TCRdb ran MiXCR on the multiplex PCR reads. The table records around 460,000 distinct CDR3 sequences, around 15% of them present only once. This sample was also put to use in a study of T cells in Graves' hyperthyroidism and ophthalmopathy.

Specimen: peripheral blood mononuclear cells (PBMCs), collected at new diagnosis, from a patient treated with antithyroid drugs. These receptors all stem from a woman in her fifties or sixties with Graves disease.

This clonotype was recorded once. A much larger clone is a single base away; this may be a read error. V usage is TRBV19 and J usage is TRBJ1-1; 10 nucleotides agree with TRBD1. CDR1 LNHDA and CDR2 SQIVND come from the germline V gene (reference sequence). There are 18 residues in the CDR3. CDR3 coding DNA: TGTGCCAGTAGTATCCCTTGGGACAGGGGCATAATGAACACTGAAGCTCTCTTT. It codes for CASSIPWDRGIMNTEALF.

This clonotype has ten or more counts. This chain connects TRBV7-9 to TRBJ2-1; 7 nucleotides agree with TRBD2. The CDR3 length is 16 residues. The germline V gene encodes CDR1 SEHNR and CDR2 FQNEAQ (reference sequence). After removal of 10 bases from V and 3 bases from J, the junction contained 15 bases not matched to a gene. The CDR3 sequence: CAIIRGSGIVYNEQFF. In DNA form, the CDR3 reads TGTGCCATCATTCGAGGCAGCGGGATAGTCTACAATGAGCAGTTCTTC. Based on the CDR3 plus reference TRBV7-9 and TRBJ2-1, the full variable domain is DTGVSQNPRHKITKRGQNVTFRCDPISEHNRLYWYRQTLGQGPEFLTYFQNEAQLEKSRLLSDRFSAERPKGSFSTLEIQRTEQGDSAMYLCAIIRGSGIVYNEQFFGPGTRLTVL.

On this clonotype: A much larger clone sits a single nucleotide away, making a read error possible. The rearrangement links TRBV10-3 to TRBJ1-2, with D hard to call. CDR3 size: 13 residues. The V gene's germline CDR1 is ENHRY and CDR2 SYGVKD. Trimming left V 4 bases short and J 6 bases short, with 12 bases between. CDR3 sequence (DNA): TGTGCCATCAGTGTGAACCGGGAGGATGGCTACACCTTC. This codes for CAISVNREDGYTF.

The chain couples TRBV29-1 to TRBJ2-1, with 10 bases aligning to TRBD2. CDR1 is SQVTM, CDR2 ANQGSEA, per germline. The V segment lost 6 bases and the J segment 10 bases; nucleotides outside the gene matches: 15. This CDR3 has 15 residues. The CDR3 region has the DNA TGCAGCGTCTCACCCCTAGCGGGGGTGAATGGGGAGCAGTTCTTC. Translating gives CSVSPLAGVNGEQFF.

This clonotype came up many times. This chain links TRBV5-1 with TRBJ2-1, with D perhaps TRBD2 (5 bases). Germline-derived CDR1 and CDR2 are SGHRS and YFSETQ. CDR3 length: 14 amino acids. The V gene lost 2 bases and the J gene lost 1 base, with 7 bases spanning the gap. The CDR3 DNA reads as TGCGCCAGCAGCTTCGAGGGTTCCTACAATGAGCAGTTCTTC. Its protein product is CASSFEGSYNEQFF.

With respect to this clonotype: Since a much larger clone is just one base distant, this may be a read error. The J gene is TRBJ2-7, the V gene TRBV28; no clear D gene. Germline-derived CDR1 and CDR2 are MDHEN and SYDVKM. CDR3 length: 15 amino acids. CDR3 bases: TGTGCCAGCAGTTTAGGGTGGCTCCGCTCCTACGAGCAGTGCTTC. The encoded protein is CASSLGWLRSYEQCF.

In the case of this clonotype: A much more abundant neighbour one base away suggests this may be a read error. The rearrangement joins TRBV29-1 to TRBJ2-7; D is tentatively TRBD1 or TRBD2 (5 bases each). CDR1 SQVTM and CDR2 ANQGSEA come from the germline V gene. The CDR3 length is 15 residues. Deletions cut 6 bases from V and 2 bases from J, with 20 bases between. The CDR3 protein is CSVLRGSGPPYEQYF. The CDR3 DNA sequence: TGCAGCGTGCTTCGGGGATCAGGGCCCCCCTACGAGCAGTACTTC.

The sample holds a few counts of this clonotype. The chain is built from TRBV7-7 and TRBJ2-3; 13 positions match TRBD2. The CDR3 consists of 16 residues. Trimming at V came to 1 base and at J to 6 bases, leaving 4 bases not matched to a gene. CDR1 and CDR2 from the germline V gene are SSHAT and FNYEAQ (reference sequence). The CDR3 here is CASSLGTSGSLDTQYF. CDR3 in DNA: TGTGCCAGCAGCTTAGGGACTAGCGGGAGTTTGGATACGCAGTATTTT.

Many counts were recorded for this clonotype. The rearrangement uses TRBV3-1 and TRBJ2-7; 16 bases agree with TRBD2. V shed 6 bases and J 10 bases; nucleotides not matched to a gene: 12. There are 16 residues in the CDR3. Germline CDR1 and CDR2: LGHDT and YNNKEL (reference sequence). CDR3 region: CASSQFAGLAGGQQYF. CDR3 DNA sequence: TGTGCCAGCAGTCAATTCGCGGGACTAGCGGGAGGGCAACAGTACTTC.

This chain connects TRBV7-9 to TRBJ2-7; the match to TRBD2 covers 12 bases. Germline assignment: CDR1 SEHNR and CDR2 FQNEAQ (reference sequence). This CDR3 has 17 residues. Trimming removed 6 bases from V and 0 bases from J; junction bases left unmatched: 9. The CDR3 DNA is TGTGCCAGCAGTCCGACTAGCGGGAGTCCGACCTCCTACGAGCAGTACTTC. Its protein is CASSPTSGSPTSYEQYF.

This chain joins TRBV10-3 and TRBJ2-2; a weak D match, TRBD2 (5 bases). The germline V gene has CDR1 ENHRY and CDR2 SYGVKD. Between the trimmed V and J ends, which lost 0 bases and 6 bases, there was a span of 17 bases. The CDR3 contains 17 residues. The CDR3 nucleotides are TGTGCCATCAGTGAGTCGTTCGTGGGAGTAGGATCCGGGGAGCTGTTTTTT. Translating gives CAISESFVGVGSGELFF.

This clonotype was counted once. A much larger clone differs from this one at a single base, so this may be a read error. The chain combines TRBV2 with TRBJ1-1; 7 nucleotides align to TRBD1. The length of the CDR3 is 15 residues. Germline values: CDR1 SNHLY, CDR2 FYNNEI. The CDR3 region has the DNA TGTGTCAGCACCTCCAGAGGGGGCGGCAACACTGAAGCTTTCTTT. Its protein is CVSTSRGGGNTEAFF.

The chain employs TRBV28 and TRBJ1-6; TRBD1 matches at 9 bases. The CDR3 is 14 amino acids. Trimming at V came to 6 bases and at J to 11 bases, leaving 8 bases not matched to a gene. Germline loops: CDR1 MDHEN, CDR2 SYDVKM. The CDR3 DNA sequence: TGTGCCAGCAGCACACAGGGGGCTGGGGCACCCCTCCACTTT. This encodes CASSTQGAGAPLHF.

This clonotype has a handful of counts. J is TRBJ1-3 and V is TRBV30; no reliable D call. Germline V gene data show CDR1 as GTSNPN and CDR2 as SVGIG (reference sequence). The CDR3 runs 14 residues. Deletions cut 0 bases from V and 0 bases from J, with 6 bases between. The CDR3 nucleotides are TGTGCCTGGAGTGTCTGGGTCTCTGGAAACACCATATATTTT. Its protein is CAWSVWVSGNTIYF.

This clonotype was recorded a few times. The chain employs TRBV4-1 and TRBJ2-5; 7 bases are a match to TRBD1. CDR1 and CDR2 (germline): MGHRA, YSYEKL. The CDR3 is 17 amino acids. Trimming took 0 bases from V and 2 from J; bases not matched to a gene: 9. CDR3 loop: CASSQDAPQGRQETQYF. The CDR3 coding sequence is TGCGCCAGCAGCCAAGACGCCCCACAGGGGCGACAAGAGACCCAGTACTTC.

J is TRBJ1-6 and V is TRBV13; D unresolved. The germline V and J ends were trimmed by 3 bases and 7 bases, with 4 bases remaining between them. From germline, CDR1 is PRHDT and CDR2 FYEKMQ (reference sequence). CDR3 length: 12 amino acids. For the CDR3, the DNA is TGTGCCAGCAGCTTGAAGAATTCACCCCTCCACTTT. Translated, it gives CASSLKNSPLHF.

V usage is TRBV5-1 and J usage is TRBJ2-7; the D is unclear. The germline V and J ends were trimmed by 2 bases and 0 bases, with 12 bases remaining between them. Germline V gene data show CDR1 as SGHRS and CDR2 as YFSETQ. This CDR3 has 15 amino acids. The CDR3 nucleotides read TGCGCCAGCAGCTTTTTGTACGGGTCCTCCTACGAGCAGTACTTC. Translation gives CASSFLYGSSYEQYF.

This clonotype has only a few counts. V gene TRBV5-1 combines with J gene TRBJ1-2; TRBD1 matches 10 bases. There are 15 residues in the CDR3. The ends lost 4 bases at V and 3 bases at J; junction bases unmatched: 6. Germline V gives CDR1 SGHRS, CDR2 YFSETQ. CDR3 sequence reads: CASSRTGTGDYGYTF. The CDR3 DNA follows: TGCGCCAGCAGCCGGACCGGGACAGGGGACTATGGCTACACCTTC.

This clonotype was observed a few times. This chain connects TRBV30 to TRBJ2-2; D gene uncertain. The length of the CDR3 is 15 residues. Trimming shortened V by 0 bases and J by 2 bases, and 10 bases separated the two germline ends. The germline gives CDR1 GTSNPN, CDR2 SVGIG (reference sequence). In nucleotides, the CDR3 is TGTGCCTGGAGTGTATTAAGCTCAAACACCGGGGAGCTGTTTTTT. This codes for CAWSVLSSNTGELFF.

This clonotype has a count of ten or more. This chain's CDR3 is CSVGRGDDTQYF. The CDR3 DNA is TGCAGCGTTGGGAGAGGGGACGATACGCAGTATTTT. The chain carries TRBV29-1 and TRBJ2-3; D may correspond to TRBD1 or TRBD2 (5 bases each). The germline gives CDR1 SQVTM, CDR2 ANQGSEA. Deletions cut 4 bases from V and 6 bases from J, with 11 bases between. The CDR3 spans 12 residues.

The gene calls are TRBV29-1 and TRBJ2-5; 7 positions match TRBD1. J was trimmed by 1 base and V by 7 bases; bases with no gene match: 6. Germline CDR1 SQVTM, CDR2 ANQGSEA. The CDR3 length is 13 residues. This CDR3 is CSAPGQSQETQYF. The CDR3 DNA reads as TGCAGCGCCCCGGGACAGAGCCAAGAGACCCAGTACTTC.

In its sample, this clonotype was seen many times. J is TRBJ2-6 and V is TRBV12-3 or TRBV12-4, with D possibly TRBD2 on 6 matching bases. The CDR3 spans 17 residues. The ends were cut back, 3 bases at V and 0 bases at J, with 12 bases in the middle. CDR3 region: CASSLRGTPSGANVLTF. The CDR3, as DNA: TGTGCCAGCAGTTTGAGAGGGACTCCCTCTGGGGCCAACGTCCTGACTTTC.

This clonotype was detected ten times or more. The rearrangement links TRBV2 to TRBJ1-3, with unresolved D. Trimming stripped 6 bases from V and 0 bases from J, with 12 bases between. In germline, CDR1 is SNHLY, CDR2 FYNNEI. The CDR3 runs to 15 residues. The CDR3 DNA reads as TGTGCCAGCAGAAAGGCCGTTAGCTCTGGAAACACCATATATTTT. It yields the protein CASRKAVSSGNTIYF.